This TCR beta chain originates from a study of blood T cell repertoires in COVID-19. Background on the study: Sites in the United States, Italy and Spain provided acute and convalescent COVID-19 samples. In each case, the material was cDNA or gDNA derived from T cells, B-cell-depleted T cells, or PBMCs.

In this sample, this clone turned up a few times. Per the authors' pipeline: Researchers report that nucleated cell counts were estimated from reference gene primer amplification. Repertoires were generated with immunoSEQ multiplex PCR, while TCRdb's copy carries only in-frame clones and drops some. Clonal size and the V and J genes are those of that table, whereas D and trimming came from the DNA. The sample lists roughly 30,000 clones, approximately 67% occurring once. The germline V gene has CDR1 MNHEY and CDR2 SVGEGT. V dropped 0 bases and J dropped 5; count of bases not matched to a gene: 9. This CDR3 has 17 residues.

The J gene is TRBJ1-1, the V gene TRBV6-2 or TRBV6-3; 10 bases are a match to TRBD1. The sequencing input was peripheral blood. This TCR was sampled from a human donor in a cohort sampled during active COVID-19. The CDR3 DNA is TGTGCCAGCAGTTACTCCGGGACAGGGGTGCTACCGACTGAAGCTTTCTTT. Translated: CASSYSGTGVLPTEAFF.